This T cell receptor beta chain derives from a study of blood T cell repertoires in COVID-19. In the study overall: Italy, Spain and the United States were the sources of the convalescent and acute COVID-19 samples. T cells, B-cell-depleted T cells, or PBMCs provided the cDNA or gDNA that served as material.

In the original workflow: Estimation of nucleated cell counts was performed using reference gene primer amplification. Measured with immunoSEQ multiplex PCR; TCRdb has only the in-frame clones, and not every one. V, J and clone size reflect that table, while D and trimming were determined from the DNA. The sample yields 140,000 to 150,000 clones, 88% seen once. CDR1 is SGHKS and CDR2 is YYEKEE in the germline V gene (reference sequence). V was clipped by 0 bases and J by 0 bases, with 10 bases between them. The CDR3 consists of 16 residues. The sequence derives from a human donor in a cohort sampled during active COVID-19. The sequenced sample consisted of peripheral blood. This chain connects TRBV5-5 to TRBJ1-3; D gene unclear. CDR3 region: CASSLEAASSGNTIYF. Here the CDR3 DNA reads TGTGCCAGCAGCTTGGAGGCGGCCAGCTCTGGAAACACCATATATTTT.